The 14 T cell receptor beta chains given below trace back to one sample, sequenced in a study of control samples from healthy donors and cancer patients. Method: immunoSEQ multiplex PCR; TCRdb's copy keeps in-frame clones and lacks some. Altogether approximately 110,000 clones are present, approximately 90% being singletons, with the ten largest covering around 7.6%. The material sequenced was blood. The receptors stem from a woman aged 18-30 years in good health.

The chain employs TRBV28 and TRBJ2-1; D is unresolved. Germline lookup yields CDR1 MDHEN and CDR2 SYDVKM. V was cut by 6 bases and J by 0 bases, with 15 bases left in between. This CDR3 contains 16 residues. The CDR3 loop is CASSTETPNSYNEQFF. In nucleotides, the CDR3 is TGTGCCAGCAGCACCGAGACCCCTAACTCCTACAATGAGCAGTTCTTC.

The rearrangement uses TRBV18 and TRBJ2-5; 11 bases are a match to TRBD2. The CDR3 has 16 amino acids. Trimming took 2 bases from V and 5 from J; bases not matched to a gene: 7. Germline CDR1 KGHSH, CDR2 LQKENI. CDR3: CASSPSKTSGTETQYF. In DNA form, the CDR3 reads TGTGCCAGCTCACCAAGTAAGACTAGCGGGACGGAGACCCAGTACTTC.

The chain uses TRBV7-8 and TRBJ1-4; 7 bases agree with TRBD1. CDR3 size: 15 residues. The V and J ends lost 2 bases and 8 bases, in that order; junction bases with no gene match: 8. The germline CDR1 and CDR2 sequences are SGHVS and FQNEAQ. The CDR3 sequence is CASSLYQGGQEKLFF. DNA of the CDR3: TGTGCCAGCAGCTTATATCAGGGGGGACAGGAAAAACTGTTTTTT.

This chain joins TRBV28 and TRBJ2-2; D possibly corresponds to TRBD1 (5 bases). The germline V gene has CDR1 MDHEN and CDR2 SYDVKM. The CDR3 spans 11 residues. Trimming removed 3 bases from V and 13 bases from J, with 9 bases in between. This chain's CDR3 is CASSLQGGLFF. In DNA form, the CDR3 reads TGTGCCAGCAGTTTGCAGGGCGGGCTGTTTTTT.

The CDR3 sequence is CSHRGNTGELFF. CDR3 in DNA: TGCAGCCACAGGGGGAACACCGGGGAGCTGTTTTTT. The chain couples TRBV29-1 to TRBJ2-2; TRBD1 matches at 7 bases. This CDR3 is built from 12 residues. Germline assignment: CDR1 SQVTM and CDR2 ANQGSEA. J lost 1 base, V lost 8 bases, and 1 base had no gene match.

The CDR3 DNA reads as TGTGCCAGCAGCTTAGCGGGGCCCAACTATGGCTACACCTTC. Translated, it gives CASSLAGPNYGYTF. The rearrangement joins TRBV7-8 to TRBJ1-2, with a possible D match to TRBD1 (5 bases). V gave up 0 bases and J gave up 2 bases, with 7 bases separating them. The CDR3 covers 14 residues. Per germline, CDR1 SGHVS and CDR2 FQNEAQ.

This chain joins TRBV13 and TRBJ2-1; weak D call: TRBD1 (5 bases). The V gene's germline CDR1 is PRHDT and CDR2 FYEKMQ (reference sequence). V was pared by 5 bases and J by 0 bases, with 14 bases between. This CDR3 is 16 amino acids long. CDR3 DNA: TGTGCCAGCAGCCCCAAGGGGCGGAACTCCTACAATGAGCAGTTCTTC. It yields the protein CASSPKGRNSYNEQFF.

This rearrangement joins TRBV4-1 to TRBJ2-7; D remains ambiguous. The V gene's germline CDR1 is MGHRA and CDR2 YSYEKL. CDR3 length: 15 residues. The ends were cut back, 4 bases at V and 2 bases at J, with 15 bases in the middle. The CDR3 sequence is CASSLDQSTTYEQYF. CDR3 in DNA: TGCGCCAGCAGCCTTGATCAATCCACCACCTACGAGCAGTACTTC.

This chain links TRBV7-2 with TRBJ2-5; 8 bases align to TRBD2. V lost 5 bases and J lost 9; bases outside the gene matches: 20. This CDR3 is 17 amino acids long. Germline V CDR1 and CDR2: SGHTA, FQGNSA. The CDR3 DNA reads TGTGCCAGCAGCGCAACGCCGGGACTAGGGACATCCGGGGCCCAGTACTTC. It encodes CASSATPGLGTSGAQYF.

This clone has just one count. V gene TRBV30 combines with J gene TRBJ2-4; D perhaps matches TRBD1 (7 bases). The length of the CDR3 is 15 residues. Germline values: CDR1 GTSNPN, CDR2 SVGIG (reference sequence). V lost 3 bases to trimming and J lost 8 bases, with 20 bases between them. The CDR3 reads CAWRGRGAGRDIQYF. The CDR3 coding sequence is TGTGCCTGGAGAGGCAGGGGGGCCGGGAGAGACATTCAGTACTTC.

The chain carries TRBV5-6 and TRBJ2-7, with TRBD1 matching 11 bases. Trimming removed 0 bases from V and 7 bases from J; junction bases left unmatched: 6. The CDR3 runs to 15 residues. Germline CDR1 reads SGHDT; CDR2 reads YYEEEE. CDR3 sequence: CASSLDGQGAREQYF. The CDR3 nucleotides read TGTGCCAGCAGCTTGGACGGACAGGGGGCAAGGGAGCAGTACTTC.

The CDR3 DNA reads TGCGCCAGCAGAGGCAGGGCAGAAGAGACCCAGTACTTC. It yields the protein CASRGRAEETQYF. The V and J genes are TRBV5-1 and TRBJ2-5, with D perhaps TRBD1 (5 bases). In germline, CDR1 is SGHRS, CDR2 YFSETQ. The CDR3 runs to 13 residues. V was trimmed by 5 bases and J by 3 bases, leaving 11 bases between them.

The chain links TRBV5-6 to TRBJ1-6; D not resolved. The germline V gene has CDR1 SGHDT and CDR2 YYEEEE. V lost 4 bases and J 6 bases, leaving 11 bases between the germline ends. The CDR3 spans 14 residues. The CDR3 region is CASSPLVVNSPLHF. DNA of the CDR3: TGTGCCAGCAGCCCCCTCGTCGTTAATTCACCCCTCCACTTT.

This clone appeared once. The chain is built from TRBV5-5 and TRBJ2-6; D gene ambiguous. The V end was cut by 0 bases, the J end by 2 bases, with 9 bases between. The length of the CDR3 is 16 residues. Germline values: CDR1 SGHKS, CDR2 YYEKEE (reference sequence). This CDR3 is CASSLGQTAGANVLTF. CDR3 sequence (DNA): TGTGCCAGCAGCTTGGGCCAAACAGCTGGGGCCAACGTCCTGACTTTC.